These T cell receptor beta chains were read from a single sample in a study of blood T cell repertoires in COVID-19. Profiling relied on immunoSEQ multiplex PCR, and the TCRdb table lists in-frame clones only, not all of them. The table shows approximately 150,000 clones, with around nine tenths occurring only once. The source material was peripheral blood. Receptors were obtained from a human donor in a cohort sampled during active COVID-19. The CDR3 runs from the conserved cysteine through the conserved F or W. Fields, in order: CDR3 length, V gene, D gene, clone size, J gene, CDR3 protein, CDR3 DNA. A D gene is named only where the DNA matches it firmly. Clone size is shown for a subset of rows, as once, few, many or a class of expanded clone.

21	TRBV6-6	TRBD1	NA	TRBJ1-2	CASSPKIGQGFPLRLNYGYTF	TGTGCCAGCAGTCCAAAAATCGGACAGGGCTTCCCTCTGAGATTAAACTATGGCTACACCTTC
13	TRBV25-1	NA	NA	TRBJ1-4	CASNQQGGEKLFF	TGTGCCAGCAATCAACAGGGTGGTGAAAAACTGTTTTTT
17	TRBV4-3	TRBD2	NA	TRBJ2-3	CASSQVYGGANTDTQYF	TGCGCCAGCAGCCAAGTTTACGGGGGGGCCAACACAGATACGCAGTATTTT
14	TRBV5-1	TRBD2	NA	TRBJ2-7	CASSLVAGSYEQYF	TGCGCCAGCAGCTTGGTAGCGGGCTCCTACGAGCAGTACTTC
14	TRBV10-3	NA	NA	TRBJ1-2	CAIKRGLPNYGYTF	TGTGCCATCAAGCGGGGGCTTCCTAACTATGGCTACACCTTC
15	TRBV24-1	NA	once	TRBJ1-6	CATRAAGKEGSPLHF	TGTGCCACCAGGGCCGCAGGGAAGGAAGGATCACCCCTCCACTTT
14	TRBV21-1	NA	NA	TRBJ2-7	CASSKNRGSYEQYF	TGTGCCAGCAGCAAAAACAGGGGCTCCTACGAGCAGTACTTC
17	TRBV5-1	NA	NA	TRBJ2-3	CASSLGVGGRITDTQYF	TGCGCCAGCAGCTTGGGGGTTGGGGGCCGGATCACAGATACGCAGTATTTT
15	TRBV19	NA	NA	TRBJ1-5	CASSIEAGRNQPQHF	TGTGCCAGTAGTATAGAGGCAGGGCGCAATCAGCCCCAGCATTTT
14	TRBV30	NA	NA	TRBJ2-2	CAWSPGTFTGELFF	TGTGCCTGGAGTCCGGGGACTTTTACCGGGGAGCTGTTTTTT
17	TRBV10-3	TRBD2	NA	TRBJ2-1	CAISQASGGSSYNEQFF	TGTGCCATCAGTCAGGCTAGCGGGGGCTCCTCCTACAATGAGCAGTTCTTC
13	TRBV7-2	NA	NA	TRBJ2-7	CASSPSGAVEQYF	TGTGCCAGCAGCCCCTCAGGGGCGGTCGAGCAGTACTTC
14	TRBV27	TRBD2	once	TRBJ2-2	CASRLTSLPGELFF	TGTGCCAGCCGCCTGACTAGCCTCCCCGGGGAGCTGTTTTTT
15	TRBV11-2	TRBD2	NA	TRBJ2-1	CASSLVGTSGGAGFF	TGTGCCAGCAGCTTAGTAGGGACTAGCGGGGGGGCCGGGTTCTTC
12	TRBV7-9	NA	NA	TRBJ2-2	CASTPHTGELFF	TGTGCCAGCACCCCTCACACCGGGGAGCTGTTTTTT
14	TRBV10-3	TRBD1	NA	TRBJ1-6	CAISESKGGSPLHF	TGTGCCATCAGTGAGTCCAAAGGGGGCTCACCCCTCCACTTT
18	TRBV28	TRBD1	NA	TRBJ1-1	CASSPPYRGPMLSTEAFF	TGTGCCAGCAGTCCTCCTTACAGGGGGCCGATGTTAAGCACTGAAGCTTTCTTT
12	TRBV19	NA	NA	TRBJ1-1	CASRQAGTEAFF	TGTGCCAGTAGACAGGCAGGCACTGAAGCTTTCTTT
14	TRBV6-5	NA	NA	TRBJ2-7	CASSYSRTSYEQYF	TGTGCCAGCAGTTACTCACGGACAAGCTACGAGCAGTACTTC
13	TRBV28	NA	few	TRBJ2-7	CASSLMTGYEQYF	TGTGCCAGCAGCCTTATGACGGGCTACGAGCAGTACTTC
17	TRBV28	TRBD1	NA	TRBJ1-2	CASRLRDRSLGNYGYTF	TGTGCCAGCAGGCTCCGGGACAGGTCACTCGGGAACTATGGCTACACCTTC
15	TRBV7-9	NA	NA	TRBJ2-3	CASSLGTWGADTQYF	TGTGCCAGCAGCCTTGGGACCTGGGGGGCAGATACGCAGTATTTT
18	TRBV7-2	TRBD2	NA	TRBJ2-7	CASSLVLASGGDNYEQYF	TGTGCCAGCAGCTTAGTCTTGGCTAGCGGGGGGGACAACTACGAGCAGTACTTC
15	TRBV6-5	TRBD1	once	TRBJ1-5	CASSYSGTGREPQHF	TGTGCCAGCAGTTACTCCGGGACAGGGAGGGAGCCCCAGCATTTT
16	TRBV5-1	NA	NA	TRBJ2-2	CASSWGGQDYTGELFF	TGCGCCAGCAGCTGGGGGGGACAGGATTACACCGGGGAGCTGTTTTTT
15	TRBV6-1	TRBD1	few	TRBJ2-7	CASSEDAGGRYEQYF	TGTGCCAGCAGTGAAGACGCAGGGGGCAGGTACGAGCAGTACTTC
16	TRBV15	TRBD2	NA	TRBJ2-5	CATSENRLAGEETQYF	TGTGCCACCAGCGAGAACCGACTAGCGGGAGAGGAGACCCAGTACTTC
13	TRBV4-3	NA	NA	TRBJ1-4	CASSQVLSGELFF	TGCGCCAGCAGCCAAGTCCTAAGCGGGGAACTGTTTTTT
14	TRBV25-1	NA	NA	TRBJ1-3	CASSEFGAGNTIYF	TGTGCCAGCAGTGAATTCGGTGCTGGAAACACCATATATTTT
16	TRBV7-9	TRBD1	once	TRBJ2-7	CASSFRPGTGRHEQYF	TGTGCCAGCAGCTTTAGGCCCGGGACAGGGCGGCACGAGCAGTACTTC
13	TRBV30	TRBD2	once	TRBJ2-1	CAWSAGGVNEQFF	TGTGCCTGGAGTGCTGGGGGGGTGAATGAGCAGTTCTTC
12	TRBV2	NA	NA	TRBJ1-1	CATTLEGTEAFF	TGTGCCACTACCTTGGAGGGGACTGAAGCTTTCTTT
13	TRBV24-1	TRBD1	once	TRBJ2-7	CATSDLDRGEQYF	TGTGCCACCAGTGACCTCGACAGGGGCGAGCAGTACTTC
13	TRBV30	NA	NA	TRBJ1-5	CAMRGESNQPQHF	TGTGCCATGCGGGGGGAGAGCAATCAGCCCCAGCATTTT
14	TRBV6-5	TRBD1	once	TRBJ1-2	CASPYYRGNYGYTF	TGTGCCAGCCCCTATTACAGGGGGAACTATGGCTACACCTTC
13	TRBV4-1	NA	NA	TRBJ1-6	CASSQDNNSPLHF	TGCGCCAGCAGCCAAGATAATAATTCACCCCTCCACTTT
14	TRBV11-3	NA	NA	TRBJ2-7	CASSLVASSYEQYF	TGTGCCAGCAGCTTAGTCGCTAGCAGCTACGAGCAGTACTTC
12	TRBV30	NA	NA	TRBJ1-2	CAWTTNRFGYTF	TGTGCCTGGACGACAAATCGGTTCGGCTACACCTTC
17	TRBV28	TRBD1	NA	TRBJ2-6	CASKPGQGAIGANVLTF	TGTGCCAGCAAACCGGGACAGGGGGCAATAGGGGCCAACGTCCTGACTTTC
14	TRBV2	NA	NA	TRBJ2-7	CASSGRGSGGEQYF	TGTGCCAGCAGTGGCAGGGGTAGTGGGGGCGAGCAGTACTTC
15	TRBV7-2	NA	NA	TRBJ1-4	CASSPPSLASEKLFF	TGTGCCAGCAGCCCTCCAAGCCTAGCTTCAGAAAAACTGTTTTTT
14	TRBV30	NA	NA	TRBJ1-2	CAWIFDSSGYGYTF	TGTGCCTGGATTTTTGACTCCAGTGGCTATGGCTACACCTTC
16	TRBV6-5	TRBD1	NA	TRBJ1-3	CASSSPAGGFGNTIYF	TGTGCCAGCAGTTCCCCGGCAGGGGGCTTTGGAAACACCATATATTTT
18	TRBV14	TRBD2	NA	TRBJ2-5	CASSQELTSGRGRETQYF	TGTGCCAGCAGCCAAGAATTGACTAGCGGGAGAGGGAGAGAGACCCAGTACTTC
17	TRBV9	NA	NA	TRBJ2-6	CASSVVRPRTGANVLTF	TGTGCCAGCAGCGTAGTTCGTCCGAGAACTGGGGCCAACGTCCTGACTTTC
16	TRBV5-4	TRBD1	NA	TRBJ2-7	CASSWGTGGAGYEQYF	TGTGCCAGCAGCTGGGGAACAGGGGGCGCCGGGTACGAGCAGTACTTC
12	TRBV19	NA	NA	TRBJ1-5	CASHGGNQPQHF	TGTGCCAGTCACGGAGGGAATCAGCCCCAGCATTTT
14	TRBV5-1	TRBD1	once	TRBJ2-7	CASSLAGQIYEQYF	TGCGCCAGCAGCTTGGCGGGACAGATATACGAGCAGTACTTC
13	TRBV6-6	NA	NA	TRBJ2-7	CASGAGLGYEQYF	TGTGCCAGCGGGGCGGGGTTGGGCTACGAGCAGTACTTC
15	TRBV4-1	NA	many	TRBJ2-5	CASSQGRTDQETQYF	TGCGCCAGCAGCCAGGGACGGACAGACCAAGAGACCCAGTACTTC
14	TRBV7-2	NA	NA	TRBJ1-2	CASSRDTANYGYTF	TGTGCCAGCAGCCGGGACACCGCTAACTATGGCTACACCTTC
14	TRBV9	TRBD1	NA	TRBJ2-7	CASSGDGQVDEQYF	TGTGCCAGCAGCGGGGACGGACAGGTCGACGAGCAGTACTTC
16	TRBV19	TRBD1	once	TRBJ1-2	CASSIDQMTGTYGYTF	TGTGCCAGTAGTATAGATCAAATGACAGGGACTTATGGCTACACCTTC